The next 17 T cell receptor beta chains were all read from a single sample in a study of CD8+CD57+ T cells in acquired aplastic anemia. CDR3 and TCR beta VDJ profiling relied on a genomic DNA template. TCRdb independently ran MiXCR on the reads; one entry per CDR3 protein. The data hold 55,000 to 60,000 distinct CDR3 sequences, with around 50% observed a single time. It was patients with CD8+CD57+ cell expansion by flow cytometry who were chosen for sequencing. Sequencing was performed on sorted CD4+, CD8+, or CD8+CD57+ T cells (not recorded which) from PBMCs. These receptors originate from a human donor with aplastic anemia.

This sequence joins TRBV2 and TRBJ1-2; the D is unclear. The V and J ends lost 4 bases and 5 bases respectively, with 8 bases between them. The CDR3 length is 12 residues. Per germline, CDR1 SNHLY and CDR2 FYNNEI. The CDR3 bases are TGTGCCAGCAGTGTGATTGCTTATGGCTACACCTTC. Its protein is CASSVIAYGYTF.

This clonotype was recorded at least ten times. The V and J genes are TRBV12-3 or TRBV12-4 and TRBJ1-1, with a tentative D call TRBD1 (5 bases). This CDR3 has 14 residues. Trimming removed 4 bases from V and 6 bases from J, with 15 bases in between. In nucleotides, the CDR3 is TGTGCCAGCAGTTGGGGGGGACTTGGCTCTGAAGCTTTCTTT. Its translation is CASSWGGLGSEAFF.

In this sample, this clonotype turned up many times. The CDR3 region has the DNA TGTGCCAGCACCAGGGACAGGGGAGTCCTAGGCTATGGCTACACCTTC. As protein: CASTRDRGVLGYGYTF. The chain uses TRBV7-9 and TRBJ1-2, with 10 bases identical to TRBD1. Germline-derived CDR1 and CDR2 are SEHNR and FQNEAQ (reference sequence). The CDR3 contains 16 residues. The V and J ends lost 7 bases and 4 bases, in that order; junction bases with no gene match: 12.

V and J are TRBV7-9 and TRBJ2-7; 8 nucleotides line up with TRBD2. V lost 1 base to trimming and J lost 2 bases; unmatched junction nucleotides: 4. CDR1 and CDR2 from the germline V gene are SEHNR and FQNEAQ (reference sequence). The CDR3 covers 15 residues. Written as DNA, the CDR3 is TGTGCCAGCAGCTTAGTCGCGGGGGGCCCCTACGAGCAGTACTTC. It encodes CASSLVAGGPYEQYF.

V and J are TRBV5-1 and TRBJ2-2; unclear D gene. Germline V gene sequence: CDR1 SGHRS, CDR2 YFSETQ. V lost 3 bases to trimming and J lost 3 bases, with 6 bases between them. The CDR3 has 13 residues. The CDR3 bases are TGCGCCAGCAGCTCCCCGGACACCGGGGAGCTGTTTTTT. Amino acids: CASSSPDTGELFF.

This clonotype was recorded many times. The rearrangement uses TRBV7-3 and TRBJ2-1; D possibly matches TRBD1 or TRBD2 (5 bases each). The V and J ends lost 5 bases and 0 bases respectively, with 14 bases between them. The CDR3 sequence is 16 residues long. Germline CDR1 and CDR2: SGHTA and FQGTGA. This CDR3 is CASSLYGASSYNEQFF. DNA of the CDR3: TGTGCCAGCAGCCTATACGGGGCAAGCTCCTACAATGAGCAGTTCTTC.

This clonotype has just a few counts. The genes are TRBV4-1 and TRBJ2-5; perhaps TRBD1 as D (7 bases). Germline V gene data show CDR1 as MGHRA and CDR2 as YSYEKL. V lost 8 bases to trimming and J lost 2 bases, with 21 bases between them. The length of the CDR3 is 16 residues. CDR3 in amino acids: CASAPAGQRIQETQYF. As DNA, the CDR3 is TGCGCCAGCGCCCCGGCGGGACAGCGAATTCAAGAGACCCAGTACTTC.

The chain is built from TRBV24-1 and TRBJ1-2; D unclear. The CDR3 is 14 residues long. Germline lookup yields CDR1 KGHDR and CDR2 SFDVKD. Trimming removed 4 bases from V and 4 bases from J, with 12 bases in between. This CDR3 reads CATSDIDKLYGYTF. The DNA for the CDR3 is TGTGCCACCAGTGACATAGACAAACTCTATGGCTACACCTTC.

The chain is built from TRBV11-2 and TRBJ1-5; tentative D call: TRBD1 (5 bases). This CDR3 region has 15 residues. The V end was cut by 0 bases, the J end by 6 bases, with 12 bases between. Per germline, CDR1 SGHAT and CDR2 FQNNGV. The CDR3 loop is CASSLDRGMGQPQHF. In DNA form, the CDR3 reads TGTGCCAGCAGCTTAGATAGGGGTATGGGTCAGCCCCAGCATTTT.

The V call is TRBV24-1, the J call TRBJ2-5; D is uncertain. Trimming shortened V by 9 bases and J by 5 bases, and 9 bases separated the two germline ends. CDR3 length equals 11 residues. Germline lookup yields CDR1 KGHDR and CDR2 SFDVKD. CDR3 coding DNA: TGTGCCACCGGAGTCGGTGAGACCCAGTACTTC. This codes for CATGVGETQYF.

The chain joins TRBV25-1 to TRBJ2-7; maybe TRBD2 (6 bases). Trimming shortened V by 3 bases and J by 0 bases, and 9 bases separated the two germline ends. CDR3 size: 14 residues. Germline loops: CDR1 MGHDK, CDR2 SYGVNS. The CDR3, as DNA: TGTGCCAGCAGTGAGACGGGGGTCTCCTACGAGCAGTACTTC. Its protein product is CASSETGVSYEQYF.

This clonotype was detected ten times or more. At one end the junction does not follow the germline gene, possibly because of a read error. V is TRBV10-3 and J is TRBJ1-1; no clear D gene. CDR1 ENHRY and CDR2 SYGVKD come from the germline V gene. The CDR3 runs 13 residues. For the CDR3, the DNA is TGTGCCATCAGTGAAGGAATGAACACTGAAGCTCTCTTT. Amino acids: CAISEGMNTEALF.

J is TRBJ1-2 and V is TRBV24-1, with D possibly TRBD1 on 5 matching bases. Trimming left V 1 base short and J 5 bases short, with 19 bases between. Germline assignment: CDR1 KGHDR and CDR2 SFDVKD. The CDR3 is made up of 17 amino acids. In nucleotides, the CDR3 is TGTGCCACCAGTGATTTAACGATCTTCGGGGGAAGGTATGGCTACACCTTC. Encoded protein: CATSDLTIFGGRYGYTF.

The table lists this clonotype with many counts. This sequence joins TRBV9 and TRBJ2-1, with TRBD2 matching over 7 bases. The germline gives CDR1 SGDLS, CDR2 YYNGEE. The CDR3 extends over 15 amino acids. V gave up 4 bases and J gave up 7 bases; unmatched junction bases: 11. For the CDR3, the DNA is TGTGCCAGCAGCCAGTCGGGGGGTTGGAGTAATGAGCAGTTCTTC. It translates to CASSQSGGWSNEQFF. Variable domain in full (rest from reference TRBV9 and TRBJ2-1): DSGVTQTPKHLITATGQRVTLRCSPRSGDLSVYWYQQSLDQGLQFLIQYYNGEERAKGNILERFSAQQFPDLHSELNLSSLELGDSALYFCASSQSGGWSNEQFFGPGTRLTVL.

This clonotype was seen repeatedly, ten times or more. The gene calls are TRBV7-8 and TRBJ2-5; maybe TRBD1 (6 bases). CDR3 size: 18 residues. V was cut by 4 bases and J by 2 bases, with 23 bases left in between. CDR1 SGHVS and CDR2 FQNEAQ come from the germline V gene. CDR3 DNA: TGTGCCAGCAGCTCTAGTCCCTTCCCTCGGACAGAGCAAGAGACCCAGTACTTC. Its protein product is CASSSSPFPRTEQETQYF.

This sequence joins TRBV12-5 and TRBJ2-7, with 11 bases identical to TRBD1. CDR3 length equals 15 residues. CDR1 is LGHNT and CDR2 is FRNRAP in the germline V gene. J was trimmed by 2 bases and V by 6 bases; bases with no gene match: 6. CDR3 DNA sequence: TGTGCTAGTGGCACCGGGGACAGGGGGACCTACGAGCAGTACTTC. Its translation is CASGTGDRGTYEQYF.

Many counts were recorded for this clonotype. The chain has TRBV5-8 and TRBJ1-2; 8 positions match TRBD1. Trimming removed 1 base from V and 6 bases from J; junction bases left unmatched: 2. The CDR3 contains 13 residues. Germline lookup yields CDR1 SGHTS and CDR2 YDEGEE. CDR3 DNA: TGTGCCAGCAGCTTGACAGGGGGAGATGGCTACACCTTC. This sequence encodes CASSLTGGDGYTF. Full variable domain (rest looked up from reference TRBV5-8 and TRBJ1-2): EAGVTQSPTHLIKTRGQQATLRCSPISGHTSVYWYQQALGLGLQFLLWYDEGEERNRGNFPPRFSGRQFPNYSSELNVNALELEDSALYLCASSLTGGDGYTFGSGTRLTVV.